The next 11 T cell receptor beta chains were all read from a single sample in a study of blood T cell repertoires in COVID-19. Sequencing used immunoSEQ multiplex PCR; TCRdb keeps in-frame clones, though not all of them. The sample holds 120,000 or so clones, 75% to 80% seen once. The specimen sequenced was peripheral blood. The receptors were gathered from a human donor in a cohort sampled during active COVID-19.

The chain recombines TRBV11-2 with TRBJ1-4, with no clear D. This CDR3 is built from 14 residues. Germline lookup yields CDR1 SGHAT and CDR2 FQNNGV. Trimming cost V 9 bases and J 2 bases, with 13 bases left between them. CDR3 DNA sequence: TGTGCCAGTAAATCTCTATACACTAATGAAAAACTGTTTTTT. This translates into CASKSLYTNEKLFF.

CDR3: CASSQAGTGGPNTEAFF. In DNA, the CDR3 is TGTGCCAGCAGCCAAGCCGGGACAGGGGGACCTAACACTGAAGCTTTCTTT. The rearrangement uses TRBV4-2 and TRBJ1-1; TRBD1 agrees at 11 bases. From germline, CDR1 is LGHNA and CDR2 YNFKEQ. This CDR3 comprises 17 residues. V was clipped by 1 base and J by 2 bases; unmatched bases: 6.

This rearrangement joins TRBV25-1 to TRBJ2-7; TRBD2 agrees at 8 bases. This CDR3 is built from 13 residues. In germline, CDR1 is MGHDK, CDR2 SYGVNS. The junction had 6 bases not matched to a gene; V was cut back by 8 bases and J by 3 bases. Here the CDR3 reads CASGSSGSYEQYF. DNA of the CDR3: TGTGCCAGCGGAAGCAGCGGGAGCTACGAGCAGTACTTC.

This chain links TRBV19 with TRBJ1-5; tentative D call: TRBD1 (5 bases). This CDR3 has 15 residues. With 3 bases removed from V and 3 bases from J, the gap between germline ends came to 12 bases. Germline assignment: CDR1 LNHDA and CDR2 SQIVND (reference sequence). The CDR3 loop is CASSMLRDFNQPQHF. The DNA for the CDR3 is TGTGCCAGTAGTATGCTCCGGGACTTCAATCAGCCCCAGCATTTT.

The chain is built from TRBV7-2 and TRBJ1-2, with 7 bases lining up with TRBD1. Per the germline V gene, CDR1 is SGHTA and CDR2 is FQGNSA. Trimming removed 5 bases from V and 7 bases from J; junction bases left unmatched: 13. The CDR3 has 15 amino acids. The DNA of the CDR3 is TGTGCCAGCAGCCCAGGAGGGGGCCCCTCGGGTGGCTACACCTTC. This codes for CASSPGGGPSGGYTF. Full variable domain (outside the CDR3, taken from reference TRBV7-2 and TRBJ1-2): GAGVSQSPSNKVTEKGKDVELRCDPISGHTALYWYRQSLGQGLEFLIYFQGNSAPDKSGLPSDRFSAERTGGSVSTLTIQRTQQEDSAVYLCASSPGGGPSGGYTFGSGTRLTVV.

J is TRBJ1-1 and V is TRBV6-1; D is undetermined. Germline CDR1 MNHNS, CDR2 SASEGT. V lost 1 base to trimming and J lost 4 bases, with 10 bases between them. This CDR3 region has 14 residues. Written as DNA, the CDR3 is TGTGCCAGCAGTGAAGGGAGTCCGGGCACTGAAGCTTTCTTT. It is translated as CASSEGSPGTEAFF.

This clone was seen a handful of times. The CDR3 region has the DNA TGTGCCAGCAGCTTTCTTGACTGGAACACTGAAGCTTTCTTT. The encoded protein is CASSFLDWNTEAFF. This chain uses TRBV5-5 with TRBJ1-1; D is undetermined. The germline V gene encodes CDR1 SGHKS and CDR2 YYEKEE (reference sequence). CDR3 length: 14 residues. V lost 2 bases to trimming and J lost 1 base, with 9 bases between them.

This clone was counted only a few times. This chain connects TRBV21-1 to TRBJ2-7; the listed D gene, TRBD2, was not tested against the DNA. TRBV21-1 is a pseudogene. CDR3 length equals 17 residues. In DNA form, the CDR3 reads TGTGCCAGGGGCGGAAGGACTAGCGGGAGTCTCCACTACGAGCAGTACTTC. Residues: CARGGRTSGSLHYEQYF.

Only a few counts were recorded for this clone. J is TRBJ1-2 and V is TRBV28, with no clear D. Germline assignment: CDR1 MDHEN and CDR2 SYDVKM. CDR3 length: 11 residues. V shed 6 bases and J shed 4 bases, with 6 bases lying between them. This chain's CDR3 is CASREVYGYTF. CDR3 nucleotide sequence: TGTGCCAGCAGGGAGGTCTATGGCTACACCTTC.

The genes are TRBV9 and TRBJ1-6; 7 positions match TRBD1. Looked up from germline, CDR1 is SGDLS and CDR2 is YYNGEE. Trimming took 4 bases from V and 5 from J; bases not matched to a gene: 6. The CDR3 is 15 amino acids. The CDR3 DNA follows: TGTGCCAGCAGCCGACAGGGAAAACATAATTCACCCCTCCACTTT. It is translated as CASSRQGKHNSPLHF.

The chain has TRBV6-5 and TRBJ2-1; 11 bases fit TRBD2. Germline CDR1 is MNHEY and CDR2 is SVGAGI. V trimming: 11 bases; J trimming: 7 bases; junction bases outside the gene matches: 13. There are 15 residues in the CDR3. DNA of the CDR3: TGTGCCCGGATCAAGAACCGACTAGCGGGGAATGAGCAGTTCTTC. This encodes CARIKNRLAGNEQFF.